This record looks at one TCR beta chain sequence and its context. Its specificity is not known. A read error is possible here, since a much larger clone lies one base away. TCRdb ran MiXCR on the 5' RACE reads and lists one entry per CDR3 protein. Among 3,000 or so distinct CDR3 sequences listed, around 12% were seen once. Time point of the sample: sample taken at primary tumor resection. The source of the sample is a study of spatial heterogeneity in lung cancer. Findings and limits, study-wide: Expanded alpha and beta TCR counts within tumors tracked tumor mutation counts.

CDR1 and CDR2 from the germline V gene are MNHEY and SMNVEV (reference sequence). This CDR3 is built from 14 residues. The rearrangement uses TRBV27 and TRBJ2-6; D uncertain. This specimen was lung tumor tissue, taken at surgery. The sequence came from a male donor with early-stage non-small cell lung cancer. The CDR3 here is CASSLWGGTNVLTF. The CDR3 DNA sequence: TGTGCCAGCAGTTTATGGGGTGGGACCAACGTCCTGACTTTC.